Included here is one T cell receptor (beta chain) sequence, with context. This sample was included in a study of PD-1 blockade in classical Hodgkin lymphoma. Autologous stem cell transplantation was followed by relapse in every patient, and brentuximab vedotin exposure varied. Method: immunoSEQ multiplex PCR; TCRdb's copy keeps in-frame clones and lacks some. In the table there are some 60,000 clones, about nine tenths of which are singletons. CDR1 and CDR2 (germline): MGHDK, SYGVNS. Trimming pared 7 bases from V and 1 base from J, leaving 11 bases between. The CDR3 is made up of 13 amino acids. The chain joins TRBV25-1 to TRBJ2-7; the D gene is possibly TRBD2 (6 bases). This sequence originates from a human donor with classical Hodgkin lymphoma. The sample in question was peripheral blood mononuclear cells (PBMCs), obtained at baseline. The CDR3 loop reads CASTPGESYEQYF. CDR3 in DNA: TGTGCCAGCACCCCGGGAGAATCCTACGAGCAGTACTTC.